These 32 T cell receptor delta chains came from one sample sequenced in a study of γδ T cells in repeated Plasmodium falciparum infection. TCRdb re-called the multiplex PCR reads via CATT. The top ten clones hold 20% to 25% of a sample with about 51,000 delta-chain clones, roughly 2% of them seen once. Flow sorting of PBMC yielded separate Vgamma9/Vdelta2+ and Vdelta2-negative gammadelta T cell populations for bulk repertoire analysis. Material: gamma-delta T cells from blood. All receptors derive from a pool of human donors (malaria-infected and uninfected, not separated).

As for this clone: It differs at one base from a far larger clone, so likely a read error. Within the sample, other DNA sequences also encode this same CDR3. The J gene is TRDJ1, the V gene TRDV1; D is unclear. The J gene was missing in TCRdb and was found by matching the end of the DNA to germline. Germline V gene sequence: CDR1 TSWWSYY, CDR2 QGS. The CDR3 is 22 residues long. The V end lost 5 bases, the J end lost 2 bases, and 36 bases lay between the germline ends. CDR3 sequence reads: CALGTAPKMPRDRALGTDKLIF. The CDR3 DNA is TGTGCTCTTGGGACCGCTCCCAAAATGCCGCGTGATAGGGCACTCGGAACCGATAAACTCATCTTT.

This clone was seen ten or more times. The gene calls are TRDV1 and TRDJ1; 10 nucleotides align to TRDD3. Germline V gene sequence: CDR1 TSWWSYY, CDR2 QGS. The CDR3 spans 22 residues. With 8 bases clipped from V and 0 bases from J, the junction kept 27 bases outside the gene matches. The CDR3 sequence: CALLVFAKNWGIIPPYTDKLIF. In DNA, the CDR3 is TGTGCTCTTCTGGTTTTTGCGAAAAACTGGGGGATTATTCCCCCGTACACCGATAAACTCATCTTT.

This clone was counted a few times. As DNA, the CDR3 is TGTGCCTCCCTTCCTACTGATGACTGGGACCACATGCCATTGGATTACACCGATAAACTCATCTTT. Its translation is CASLPTDDWDHMPLDYTDKLIF. The chain uses TRDV3 and TRDJ1; 9 bases are a match to TRDD2. Here the J gene was assigned by germline matching of the DNA, as TCRdb has none. The CDR3 consists of 22 residues. V gave up 4 bases and J gave up 0 bases; unmatched junction bases: 30. CDR1 TVYSNPD and CDR2 GDNSRS come from the germline V gene (reference sequence). The complete variable domain, with remaining parts taken from reference TRDV3 and TRDJ1, reads CDKVTQSSPDQTVASGSEVVLLCTYDTVYSNPDLFWYRIRPDYSFQFVFYGDNSRSEGADFTQGRFSVKHILTQKAFHLVISPVRTEDSATYYCASLPTDDWDHMPLDYTDKLIFGKGTRVTVEP.

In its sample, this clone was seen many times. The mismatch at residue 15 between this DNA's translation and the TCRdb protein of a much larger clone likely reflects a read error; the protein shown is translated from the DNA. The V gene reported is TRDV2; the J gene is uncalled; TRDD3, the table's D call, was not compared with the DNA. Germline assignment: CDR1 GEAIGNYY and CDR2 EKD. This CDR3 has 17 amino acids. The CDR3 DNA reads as TGTGCCTGTGACAAAACTGGGGGCTCCTGGGACACCCGACAGACGTTTTTC. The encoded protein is CACDKTGGSWDTRQTFF.

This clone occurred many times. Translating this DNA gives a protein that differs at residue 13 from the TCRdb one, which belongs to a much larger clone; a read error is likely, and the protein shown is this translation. The CDR3 nucleotides read TGTGCTTTTGCGATCGGTCTTCCAACTCACTCTGGGCGGTCCGATAAACTCATCTTT. The encoded protein is CAFAIGLPTHSGRSDKLIF. The chain has TRDV1 and TRDJ1, with D perhaps being TRDD2 or TRDD3 (5 bases each). Here the J gene was assigned by germline matching of the DNA, as TCRdb has none. The CDR3 consists of 19 residues. CDR1 is TSWWSYY and CDR2 is QGS in the germline V gene. Between the trimmed V and J ends, which lost 11 bases and 3 bases, there was a span of 34 bases.

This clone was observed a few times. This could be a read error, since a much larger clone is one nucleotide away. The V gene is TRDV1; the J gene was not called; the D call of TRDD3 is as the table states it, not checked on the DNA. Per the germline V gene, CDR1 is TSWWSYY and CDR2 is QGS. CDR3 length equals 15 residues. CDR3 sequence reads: CALGELTFPPRVLIF. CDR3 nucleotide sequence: TGTGCTCTTGGGGAACTAACCTTTCCTCCACGTGTCCTCATCTTT.

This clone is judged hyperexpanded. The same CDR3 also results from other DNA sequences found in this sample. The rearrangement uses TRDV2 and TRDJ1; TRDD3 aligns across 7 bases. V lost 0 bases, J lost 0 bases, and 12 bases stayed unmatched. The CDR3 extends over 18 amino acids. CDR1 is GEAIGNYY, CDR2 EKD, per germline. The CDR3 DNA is TGTGCCTGTGACACCCTAAGTACTGGGGAACAGTACACCGATAAACTCATCTTT. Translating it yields CACDTLSTGEQYTDKLIF.

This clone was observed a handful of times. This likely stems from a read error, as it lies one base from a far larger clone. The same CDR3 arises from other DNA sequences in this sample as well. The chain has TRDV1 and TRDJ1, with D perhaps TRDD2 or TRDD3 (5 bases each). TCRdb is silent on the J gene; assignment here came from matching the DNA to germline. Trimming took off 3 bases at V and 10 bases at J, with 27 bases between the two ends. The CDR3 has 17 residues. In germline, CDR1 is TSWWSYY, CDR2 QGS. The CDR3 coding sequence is TGTGCTCTTGGGGAGTCGATTCCTTTTATCCAGGGATTTGTACTCATCTTT. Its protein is CALGESIPFIQGFVLIF.

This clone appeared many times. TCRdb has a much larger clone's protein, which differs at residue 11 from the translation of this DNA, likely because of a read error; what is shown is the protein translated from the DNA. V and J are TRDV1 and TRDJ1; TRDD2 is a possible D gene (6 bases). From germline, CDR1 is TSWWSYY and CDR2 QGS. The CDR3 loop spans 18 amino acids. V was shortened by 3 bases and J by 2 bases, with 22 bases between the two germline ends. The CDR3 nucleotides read TGTGCTCTTGGGGAGGGTCCTACACCGCCCCCCCCGACCGATAAACTCATCTTT. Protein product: CALGEGPTPPPPTDKLIF.

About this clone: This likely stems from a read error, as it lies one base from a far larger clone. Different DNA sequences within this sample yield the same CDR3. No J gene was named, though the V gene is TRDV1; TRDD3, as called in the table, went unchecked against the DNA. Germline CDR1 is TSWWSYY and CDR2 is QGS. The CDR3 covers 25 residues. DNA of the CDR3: TGTGCTCTTGGGGAACTAAGCTACTTTTGGCGGTCTCCATATACTGGGGGATACGCGGCCGATAAGCTCATCTTT. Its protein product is CALGELSYFWRSPYTGGYAADKLIF.

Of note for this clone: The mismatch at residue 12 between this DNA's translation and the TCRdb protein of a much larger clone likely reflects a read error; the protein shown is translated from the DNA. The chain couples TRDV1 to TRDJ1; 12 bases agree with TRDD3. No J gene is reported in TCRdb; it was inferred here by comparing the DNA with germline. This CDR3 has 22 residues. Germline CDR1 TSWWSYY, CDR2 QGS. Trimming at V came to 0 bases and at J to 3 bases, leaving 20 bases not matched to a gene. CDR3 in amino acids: CALGELFLLQSAGGYAPDKLIF. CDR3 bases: TGTGCTCTTGGGGAACTGTTCCTACTCCAATCTGCTGGGGGATACGCACCCGATAAACTCATCTTT.

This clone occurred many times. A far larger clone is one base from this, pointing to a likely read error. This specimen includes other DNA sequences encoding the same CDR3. CDR3 coding DNA: TGTGCCTGCGACGGGTACTGGGGAGCCTGGGACACCCGACAGATGTTTTTC. Its translation is CACDGYWGAWDTRQMFF. V and J are TRDV2 and TRDJ3; 7 nucleotides align to TRDD3. Germline V gene sequence: CDR1 GEAIGNYY, CDR2 EKD. V gave up 7 bases and J gave up 2 bases; unmatched junction bases: 10. The CDR3 spans 17 residues.

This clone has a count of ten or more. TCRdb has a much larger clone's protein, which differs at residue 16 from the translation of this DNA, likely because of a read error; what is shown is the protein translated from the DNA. The CDR3 bases are TGTGCCTGTGACACGGTGGGCTCAGTGAAGACTTCACTGGGGGATCCAACCGATAAACTCATCTTT. It specifies CACDTVGSVKTSLGDPTDKLIF. The chain is built from TRDV2 and TRDJ1, with 10 bases that match TRDD3. The J gene is absent in TCRdb and was assigned here via DNA matching to germline. The CDR3 is 22 amino acids. V was pared by 1 base and J by 2 bases, with 24 bases of the junction left unmatched. Germline CDR1 GEAIGNYY, CDR2 EKD.

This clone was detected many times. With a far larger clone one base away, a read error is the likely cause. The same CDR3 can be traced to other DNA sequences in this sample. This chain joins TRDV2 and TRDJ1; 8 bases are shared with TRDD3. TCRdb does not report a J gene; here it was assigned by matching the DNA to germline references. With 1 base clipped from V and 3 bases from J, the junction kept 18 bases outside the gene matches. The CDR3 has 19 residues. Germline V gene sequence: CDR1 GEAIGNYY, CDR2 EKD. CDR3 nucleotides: TGTGCCTGTGACACGGTTACTGGGGGGTACCAACTACACGCCGATAAACTCATCTTT. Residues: CACDTVTGGYQLHADKLIF.

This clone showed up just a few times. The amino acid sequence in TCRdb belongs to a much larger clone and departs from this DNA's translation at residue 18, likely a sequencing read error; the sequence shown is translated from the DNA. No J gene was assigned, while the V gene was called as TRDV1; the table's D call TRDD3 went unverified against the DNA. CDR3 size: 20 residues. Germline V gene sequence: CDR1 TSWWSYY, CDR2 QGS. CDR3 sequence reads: CALGELRPTWGYWYTDKPIF. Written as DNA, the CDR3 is TGTGCTCTTGGGGAACTACGACCAACATGGGGATACTGGTACACCGATAAACCCATCTTT.

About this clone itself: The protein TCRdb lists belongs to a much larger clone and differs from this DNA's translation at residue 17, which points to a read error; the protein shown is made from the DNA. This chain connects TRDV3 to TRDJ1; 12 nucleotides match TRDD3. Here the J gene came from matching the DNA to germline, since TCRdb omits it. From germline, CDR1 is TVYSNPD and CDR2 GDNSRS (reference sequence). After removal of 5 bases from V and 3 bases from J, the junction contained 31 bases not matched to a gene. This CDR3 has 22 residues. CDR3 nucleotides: TGTGCCAACCGCCCCCGCTCCTACGCCCGTACTGGGGGATACCGGTACGCCGATAAACTCATCTTT. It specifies CANRPRSYARTGGYRYADKLIF.

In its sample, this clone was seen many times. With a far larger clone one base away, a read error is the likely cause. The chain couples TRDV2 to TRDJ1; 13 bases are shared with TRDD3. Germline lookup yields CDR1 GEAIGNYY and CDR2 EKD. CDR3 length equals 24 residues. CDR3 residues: CACDTVVLGDTGVSPRASTDKLTF. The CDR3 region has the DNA TGTGCCTGTGACACCGTTGTACTGGGGGATACGGGTGTCTCGCCTAGGGCATCCACCGATAAACTCACCTTT.

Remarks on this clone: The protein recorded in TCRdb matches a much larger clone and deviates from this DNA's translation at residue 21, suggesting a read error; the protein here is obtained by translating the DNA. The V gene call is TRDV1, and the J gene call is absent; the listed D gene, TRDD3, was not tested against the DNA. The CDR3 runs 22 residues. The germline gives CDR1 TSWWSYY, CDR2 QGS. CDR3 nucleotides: TGTGCTCTTGGTCCAACCCGGGGAATCCGGGAGTGGGGGACCCGACACACCGATAAACTCACCTTT. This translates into CALGPTRGIREWGTRHTDKLTF.

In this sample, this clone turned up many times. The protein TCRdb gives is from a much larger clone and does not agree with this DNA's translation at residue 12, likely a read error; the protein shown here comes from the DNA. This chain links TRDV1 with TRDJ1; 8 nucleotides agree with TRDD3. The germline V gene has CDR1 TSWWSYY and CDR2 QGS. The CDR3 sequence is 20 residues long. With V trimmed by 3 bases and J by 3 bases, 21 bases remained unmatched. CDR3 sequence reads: CALGDAFPYWGVRGADKLIF. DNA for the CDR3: TGTGCTCTTGGGGACGCATTCCCTTACTGGGGGGTACGGGGGGCCGATAAACTCATCTTT.

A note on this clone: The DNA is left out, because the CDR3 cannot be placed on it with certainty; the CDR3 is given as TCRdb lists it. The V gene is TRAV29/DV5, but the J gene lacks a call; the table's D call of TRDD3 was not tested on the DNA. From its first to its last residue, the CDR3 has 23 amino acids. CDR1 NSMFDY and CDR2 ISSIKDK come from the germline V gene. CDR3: CSVLLCSNLVRRRYWGPEDKLIF.

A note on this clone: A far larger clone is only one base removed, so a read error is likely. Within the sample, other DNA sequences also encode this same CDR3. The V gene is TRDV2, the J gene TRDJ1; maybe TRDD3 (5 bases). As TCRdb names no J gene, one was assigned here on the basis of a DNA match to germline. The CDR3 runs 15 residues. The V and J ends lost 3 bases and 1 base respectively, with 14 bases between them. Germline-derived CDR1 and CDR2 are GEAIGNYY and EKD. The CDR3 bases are TGTGCCTGTGACCCTCTGGGTGACACCACCGATAAACTCATCTTT. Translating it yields CACDPLGDTTDKLIF.

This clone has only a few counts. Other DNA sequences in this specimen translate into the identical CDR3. CDR3 in amino acids: CALGELVLGDIDTDKLIF. DNA of the CDR3: TGTGCTCTTGGGGAACTAGTTTTGGGGGATATCGACACCGATAAACTCATCTTT. The chain carries TRDV1 and TRDJ1, with 9 positions matching TRDD3. No J gene is reported in TCRdb; it was inferred here by comparing the DNA with germline. The CDR3 totals 18 residues. V lost 0 bases to trimming and J lost 0 bases; unmatched junction nucleotides: 8. Germline V CDR1 and CDR2: TSWWSYY, QGS.

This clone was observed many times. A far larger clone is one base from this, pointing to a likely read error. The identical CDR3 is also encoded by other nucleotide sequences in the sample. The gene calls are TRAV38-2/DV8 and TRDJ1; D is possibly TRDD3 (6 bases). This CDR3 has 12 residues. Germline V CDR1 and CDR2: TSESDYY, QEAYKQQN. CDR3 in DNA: TGTGCTTACAGGAAACTGGGTGGGAAACTCATCTTT. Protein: CAYRKLGGKLIF.

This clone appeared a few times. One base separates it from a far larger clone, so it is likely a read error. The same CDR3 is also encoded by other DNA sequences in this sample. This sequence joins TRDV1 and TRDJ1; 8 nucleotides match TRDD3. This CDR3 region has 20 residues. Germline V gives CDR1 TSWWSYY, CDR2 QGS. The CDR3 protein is CALGELRPTWGYWYTDKLIF. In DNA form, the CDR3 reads TGTGCTCTCGGGGAACTACGACCAACATGGGGATACTGGTACACCGATAAACTCATCTTT.

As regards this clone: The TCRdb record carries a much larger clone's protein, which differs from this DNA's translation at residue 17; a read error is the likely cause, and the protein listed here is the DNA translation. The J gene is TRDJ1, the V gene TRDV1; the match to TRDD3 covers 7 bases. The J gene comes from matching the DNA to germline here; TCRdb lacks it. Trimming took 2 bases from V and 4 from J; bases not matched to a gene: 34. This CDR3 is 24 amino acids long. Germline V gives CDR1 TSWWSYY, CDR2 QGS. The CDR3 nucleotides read TGTGCTCTTGGGGAAACTGCGGTTCGGAATGACCTAATCGTACTGGGGAATAATCACGATAAACTCATCTTT. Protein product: CALGETAVRNDLIVLGNNHDKLIF.

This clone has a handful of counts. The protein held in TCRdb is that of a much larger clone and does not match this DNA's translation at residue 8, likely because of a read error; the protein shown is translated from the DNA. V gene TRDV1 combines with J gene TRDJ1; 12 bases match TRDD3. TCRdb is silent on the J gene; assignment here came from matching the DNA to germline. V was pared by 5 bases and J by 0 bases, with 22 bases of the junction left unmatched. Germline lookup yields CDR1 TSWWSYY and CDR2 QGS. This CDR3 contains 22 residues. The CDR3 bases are TGTGCTCTTGGGCAATACAGGCCCCTAACTGGGGGATACTTTTACTACACCGATAAACTCATCTTT. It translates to CALGQYRPLTGGYFYYTDKLIF.

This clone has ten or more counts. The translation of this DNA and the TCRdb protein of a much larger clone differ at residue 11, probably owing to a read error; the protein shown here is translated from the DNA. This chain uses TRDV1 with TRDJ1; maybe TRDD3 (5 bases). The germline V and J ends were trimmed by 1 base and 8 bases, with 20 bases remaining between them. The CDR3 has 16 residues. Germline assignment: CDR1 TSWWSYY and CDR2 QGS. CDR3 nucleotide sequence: TGTGCTCTTGGGGAACACAGGTGGCGGGGAGCAGGGAAACTCATCTTT. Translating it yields CALGEHRWRGAGKLIF.

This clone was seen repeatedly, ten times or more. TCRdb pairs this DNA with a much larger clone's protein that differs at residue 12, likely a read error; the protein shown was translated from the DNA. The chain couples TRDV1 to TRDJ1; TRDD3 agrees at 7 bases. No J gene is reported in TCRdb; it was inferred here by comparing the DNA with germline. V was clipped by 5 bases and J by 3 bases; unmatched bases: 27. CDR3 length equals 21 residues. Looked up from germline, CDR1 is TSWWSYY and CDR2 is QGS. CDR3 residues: CALGKRLLLWGTPMASDKLIF. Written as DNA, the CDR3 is TGTGCTCTTGGGAAAAGGTTACTACTTTGGGGGACACCCATGGCGTCCGATAAACTCATCTTT.

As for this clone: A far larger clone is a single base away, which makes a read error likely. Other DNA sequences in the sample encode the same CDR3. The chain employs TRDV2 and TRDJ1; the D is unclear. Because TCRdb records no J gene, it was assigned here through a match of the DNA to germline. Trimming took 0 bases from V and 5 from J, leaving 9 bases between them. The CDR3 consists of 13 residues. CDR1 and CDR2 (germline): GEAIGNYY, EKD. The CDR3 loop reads CACDTVRGDKLIF. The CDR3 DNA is TGTGCCTGTGACACCGTACGCGGGGATAAACTCATCTTT.

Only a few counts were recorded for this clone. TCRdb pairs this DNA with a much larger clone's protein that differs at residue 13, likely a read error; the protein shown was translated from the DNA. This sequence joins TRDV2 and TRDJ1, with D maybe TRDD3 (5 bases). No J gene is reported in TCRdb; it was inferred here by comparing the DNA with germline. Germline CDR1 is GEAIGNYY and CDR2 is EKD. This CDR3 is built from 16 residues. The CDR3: CACDTVGGGYTDELIF. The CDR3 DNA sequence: TGTGCCTGTGACACCGTCGGGGGGGGTTACACCGATGAACTCATCTTT.

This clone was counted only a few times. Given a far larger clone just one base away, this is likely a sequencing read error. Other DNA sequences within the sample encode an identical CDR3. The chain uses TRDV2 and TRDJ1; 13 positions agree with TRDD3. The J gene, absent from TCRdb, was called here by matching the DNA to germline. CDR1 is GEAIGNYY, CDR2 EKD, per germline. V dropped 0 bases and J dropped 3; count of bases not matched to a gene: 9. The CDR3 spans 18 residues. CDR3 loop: CACDTGVYWGIRADKLIF. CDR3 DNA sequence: TGTGCCTGTGACACCGGGGTGTACTGGGGGATACGGGCCGATAAACTCATCTTT.

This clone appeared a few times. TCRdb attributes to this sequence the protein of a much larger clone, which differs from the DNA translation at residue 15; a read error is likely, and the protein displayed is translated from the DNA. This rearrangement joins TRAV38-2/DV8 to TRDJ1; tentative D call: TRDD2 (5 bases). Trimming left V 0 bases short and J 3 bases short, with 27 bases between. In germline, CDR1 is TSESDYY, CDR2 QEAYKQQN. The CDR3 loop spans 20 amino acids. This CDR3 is CAYRSAFPTNGLDYADKLIF. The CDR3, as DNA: TGTGCTTATAGGAGCGCGTTCCCTACCAACGGTTTGGACTACGCCGATAAACTCATCTTT.